This is a list of T cell receptor beta chains from one sample in a study of blood T cell repertoires in COVID-19. Clones were sequenced by immunoSEQ multiplex PCR, and TCRdb holds only the in-frame ones, with some missing. The table shows about 180,000 clones, with roughly 81% occurring only once. Sequenced: peripheral blood. The receptors were gathered from an elderly woman with COVID-19, enrolled during active disease. Each CDR3 is given with its conserved first and last residue. D genes are given only for firm matches. Expanded clones are given a class, and other clones once, few, many or no size at all.

TRBJ2-2 NA TRBV5-1 NA TGCGCCAGCAGCGGTCCCGGGAGTATGGGCGGGGAGCTGTTTTTT CASSGPGSMGGELFF
TRBJ2-4 few TRBV10-3 TRBD1 TGTGCCATCAGCGACCCTGGACAGGGCCTTTCGGTTCTAGCCAAAAACATTCAGTACTTC CAISDPGQGLSVLAKNIQYF
TRBJ2-3 NA TRBV13 TRBD1 TGTGCCAGCAGCCCCGGACAGGAGAGCACAGATACGCAGTATTTT CASSPGQESTDTQYF
TRBJ1-6 once TRBV13 NA TGTGCCAGCAGAGATGGACGGGGTTCACCCCTCCACTTT CASRDGRGSPLHF
TRBJ1-1 NA TRBV18 NA TGTGCCAGCTCCCGGAGTCCCGAATACACTGAAGCTTTCTTT CASSRSPEYTEAFF
TRBJ1-2 NA TRBV29-1 NA TGCAGCGTTGGGGCCACAGCCAACCCGGTGGGCTACACCTTC CSVGATANPVGYTF
TRBJ2-4 NA TRBV7-2 TRBD1 TGTGCCAGCAGCCTAAACGGTTTTAATGACAGGGCCAAGTACTTC CASSLNGFNDRAKYF
TRBJ1-1 NA TRBV6-6 NA TGTGCCAGCAGTCCGGGACAAGTAAAAACTGAAGCTTTCTTT CASSPGQVKTEAFF
TRBJ2-7 NA TRBV2 TRBD2 TGTGCCAGCGGGGGAGCGGGAGGAGCCTACGAGCAGTACTTC CASGGAGGAYEQYF
TRBJ1-4 NA TRBV6-5 NA TGTGCCAGCACTCTTTCGGGAGGGGAAAAACTGTTTTTT CASTLSGGEKLFF
TRBJ2-5 NA TRBV14 NA TGTGCCAGCAGCCAGGGCTCCGTGACCCAGTACTTC CASSQGSVTQYF
TRBJ2-3 once TRBV7-2 TRBD2 TGTGCCAGCAGCTTTGAAGCGGGGGGTATGACAGATACGCAGTATTTT CASSFEAGGMTDTQYF
TRBJ2-7 once TRBV28 NA TGTGCCAGCAGTTGGAGCTCCTACGAGCAGTACTTC CASSWSSYEQYF
TRBJ2-5 few TRBV4-1 TRBD2 TGCGCCAGCAGCCAAGAGGCCGAGCGGGGGTGGGAGACCCAGTACTTC CASSQEAERGWETQYF
TRBJ2-1 NA TRBV5-1 TRBD2 TGCGCCAGCAGCCCCATAGAGCGGGGCTCCTACAATGAGCAGTTCTTC CASSPIERGSYNEQFF
TRBJ2-2 NA TRBV2 NA TGTGCCAGCAGTGGGGCCAACACCGGGGAGCTGTTTTTT CASSGANTGELFF
TRBJ1-1 NA TRBV12-3/TRBV12-4 NA TGTGCCAGCACCCCTCGACTGGGCACTGAAGCTTTCTTT CASTPRLGTEAFF
TRBJ1-6 NA TRBV3-1/TRBV3-2 NA TGTGCCAGCAGCCAAGATCTTGGGCTTAGATCACCCCTCCACTTT CASSQDLGLRSPLHF
TRBJ2-2 NA TRBV5-1 NA TGCGCCAGCAGCTTGGGACAGGCCGACACCGGGGAGCTGTTTTTT CASSLGQADTGELFF
TRBJ2-1 NA TRBV7-2 TRBD2 TGTGCCAGCAGCCTCGGACTAGTCGGGTTTAATGAGCAGTTCTTC CASSLGLVGFNEQFF
TRBJ2-1 NA TRBV7-2 NA TGTGCCAGCAGCTCACGAGAGGCAGGGGAGCAGTTCTTC CASSSREAGEQFF
TRBJ2-7 NA TRBV27 TRBD2 TGTGCCAGCAGTTTATTTTCCCCAGATCCGGGACTAGCTCACCACGAGCAGTACTTC CASSLFSPDPGLAHHEQYF
TRBJ2-1 NA TRBV6-5 NA TGTGCCAGCAGTAATTACGGGAGCCTCTACAATGAGCAGTTCTTC CASSNYGSLYNEQFF
TRBJ1-2 NA TRBV28 NA TGTGCCAGCAGTTTATGGGTAGAGAGAATCAATGGCTACACCTTC CASSLWVERINGYTF
TRBJ1-1 NA TRBV11-1 NA TGTGCCAGCAGCAGATCCGGGAGAAACACTGAAGCTTTCTTT CASSRSGRNTEAFF
TRBJ2-7 NA TRBV5-6 TRBD2 TGTGCCAGCAGCTTGGGGGTAGCGGGAGCCTACGAGCAGTACTTC CASSLGVAGAYEQYF
TRBJ1-2 NA TRBV28 TRBD1 TGTGCCAGCAGTCCCAGGACAGGGGGCGGTTTCTATGGCTACACCTTC CASSPRTGGGFYGYTF
TRBJ1-1 NA TRBV27 NA TGTGCCAGCAGTTTAACAACAGGGTTGGAAGCTTTCTTT CASSLTTGLEAFF
TRBJ1-5 once TRBV6-5 NA TGTGCCAGCAGTAACGGACAGTTAAGCAATCAGCCCCAGCATTTT CASSNGQLSNQPQHF
TRBJ2-2 few TRBV5-6 TRBD1 TGTGCCAGCAGCTACAGGGGGCAACACACCGGGGAGCTGTTTTTT CASSYRGQHTGELFF
TRBJ2-7 NA TRBV7-9 TRBD1 TGTGCCAGCAGCTTAGCCGGACAGGGGCCTGTCGAGCAGTACTTC CASSLAGQGPVEQYF
TRBJ1-2 NA TRBV11-1 NA TGTGCCAGCAGCTTTGACAGAGGCTATGGCTACACCTTC CASSFDRGYGYTF
TRBJ2-3 NA TRBV27 TRBD1 TGTGCCAGCAGTCGACAGGGGGCGTTCCCAGATACGCAGTATTTT CASSRQGAFPDTQYF
TRBJ1-1 NA TRBV29-1 NA TGCAGCGTTGATGTCAGTCGCACTGAAGCTTTCTTT CSVDVSRTEAFF
TRBJ2-2 NA TRBV18 TRBD2 TGTGCCAGCTCACCACAGCCTAGCGGGGGGGCCGCCGGGGAGCTGTTTTTT CASSPQPSGGAAGELFF
TRBJ2-2 once TRBV20-1 TRBD1 TGCAGTGCTAATGACTACAGGGGCGCTACCGGGGAGCTGTTTTTT CSANDYRGATGELFF
TRBJ2-2 once TRBV6-1 TRBD2 TGTGCCAGCAGTGGGGGACTAGCGGGATGGGCCGCGAACACCGGGGAGCTGTTTTTT CASSGGLAGWAANTGELFF
TRBJ2-2 NA TRBV7-9 NA TGTGCCAGCAGCCCCCCCGGGTCCCTTAGGAACGGGGAGCTGTTTTTT CASSPPGSLRNGELFF
TRBJ2-7 few TRBV11-2 NA TGTGCCAGCAGCACCATGACAGCCTCCTACGAGCAGTACTTC CASSTMTASYEQYF
TRBJ1-1 NA TRBV4-1 NA TGCGCCAGCAGCCAAGACGCAGGGGCGAACACTGAAGCTTTCTTT CASSQDAGANTEAFF
TRBJ2-1 NA TRBV7-9 TRBD2 TGTGCCAGCAGCCCCCGACTTAGCGGGGGGGCCAGGAATGAGCAGTTCTTC CASSPRLSGGARNEQFF
TRBJ2-5 NA TRBV3-1/TRBV3-2 NA TGTGCCAGCAGCCAAGATACTGTCCAGGCGGGGATAAACTTC CASSQDTVQAGINF
TRBJ2-3 once TRBV7-9 NA TGTGCCAGCAGCTTAGGGGCGGGGCTTTCAGATACGCAGTATTTT CASSLGAGLSDTQYF
TRBJ2-7 NA TRBV7-9 TRBD2 TGTGCCAGCAGCTTAGGACTAGCAGACTACGAGCAGTACTTC CASSLGLADYEQYF
TRBJ1-1 NA TRBV23-1 TRBD1 TGCGCCAGCAGACACGGGACAGGGTGG CASRHGTGW
TRBJ2-1 NA TRBV24-1 NA TGTGCCACCGGGAGCCGGGACACAGAGCAGTTCTTC CATGSRDTEQFF
TRBJ1-5 NA TRBV6-5 NA TGTGCCAGCAGGTCAGACAGAAATCAGCCCCAGCATTTT CASRSDRNQPQHF
TRBJ2-2 few TRBV25-1 NA TGTGCCAGCAACCTCGGGACCGGGGAGCTGTTTTTT CASNLGTGELFF
TRBJ2-7 NA TRBV28 TRBD1 TGTGCCAGCAGCACCCCCGGGACAGGATCCTACGAGCAGTACTTC CASSTPGTGSYEQYF